This T cell receptor (beta chain) was identified during a study of cytomegalovirus exposure and HLA in healthy donors. The study's findings and limits: According to a later analysis, most TCR beta chains associated with CMV appeared HLA-restricted. The authors considered a cluster of highly shared sequence variants likely to be a sequencing artifact.

This CDR3 contains 15 residues. The V and J ends lost 4 bases and 0 bases, in that order; junction bases with no gene match: 3. In germline, CDR1 is LGHNA, CDR2 YSLEER. As regards this clone: Its target is not known.

The PCR ran on 60 Vbeta and 13 Jbeta primers. Per the original data handling: Later reanalysis found around 74 million unique TCR beta chains, some 10 million of them shared. The table came from immunoSEQ multiplex PCR; TCRdb's copy has only in-frame clones and leaves some out. V and J calls and clone size are copied from that table; D and trimming were computed from the DNA. The sample comprises approximately 150,000 clones, more than 80% of which are singletons, and just under 5% rests with the top ten. Source material: PBMCs. The TCR sequence derives from a woman in her late teens or twenties in good health and CMV-seropositive. The rearrangement links TRBV4-3 to TRBJ2-7; 10 nucleotides line up with TRBD2. CDR3: CASSPGLADSYEQYF. CDR3 nucleotides: TGCGCCAGCAGCCCAGGACTAGCGGACTCCTACGAGCAGTACTTC.